Listed below are T cell receptor beta chains from one sample, sequenced in a study of shared clonotypes between healthy human individuals. Generated by immunoSEQ multiplex PCR, the TCRdb table keeps only in-frame clones and is missing some. Of 2 million to 2.5 million clones listed, just under 95% are singletons. Sequenced material: naive CD4+ T cells from PBMCs. These TCRs come from a man younger than 35 in good health. Some clones in this sample may be carry-over from other donors' samples. Both conserved end residues are part of each CDR3. D genes are given only for firm matches. Rows may omit the clone size; those that give it use once, few, many or a size class.

V gene	J gene	CDR3 length	D gene	clone size	CDR3 protein	CDR3 DNA
TRBV7-2	TRBJ1-2	12	.	.	CASSLVRVGYTF	TGTGCCAGCAGCTTAGTTCGGGTAGGCTACACCTTC
TRBV25-1	TRBJ2-7	14	.	.	CASSSGTPSYEQYF	TGTGCCAGCAGCTCCGGGACACCATCCTACGAGCAGTACTTC
TRBV5-1	TRBJ2-3	15	TRBD2	.	CASSFASGGTDTQYF	TGCGCCAGCAGCTTTGCTAGCGGAGGCACAGATACGCAGTATTTT
TRBV6-4	TRBJ2-5	15	.	once	CASSEPPENRETQYF	TGTGCCAGCAGTGAGCCCCCGGAGAACCGGGAGACCCAGTACTTC
TRBV28	TRBJ2-7	14	TRBD2	.	CASSYPREGGEQYF	TGTGCCAGCAGTTACCCGCGGGAGGGAGGTGAGCAGTACTTC
TRBV5-6	TRBJ1-2	14	TRBD1	.	CASSAGQGYVGYTF	TGTGCCAGCAGCGCGGGACAGGGATATGTCGGCTACACCTTC
TRBV7-9	TRBJ2-7	15	.	.	CASSLVNRAIDEQYF	TGTGCCAGCAGCTTAGTAAACAGGGCGATCGACGAGCAGTACTTC
TRBV15	TRBJ2-7	16	TRBD2	once	CATSRGEREGGGGQYF	TGTGCCACCAGCAGAGGCGAGCGGGAGGGAGGTGGAGGGCAGTACTTC
TRBV25-1	TRBJ2-7	15	TRBD1	.	CASSESGTVSYEQYF	TGTGCCAGCAGTGAATCCGGGACAGTTTCCTACGAGCAGTACTTC
TRBV4-2	TRBJ2-1	16	.	.	CASSQIGRSSYNEQFF	TGTGCCAGCAGCCAAATCGGACGAAGCTCCTACAATGAGCAGTTCTTC
TRBV9	TRBJ1-1	15	.	once	CASSVGEGAWTEAFF	TGTGCCAGCAGCGTAGGAGAGGGCGCTTGGACTGAAGCTTTCTTT
TRBV28	TRBJ2-3	18	.	.	CASSPTGTRRSSTDTQYF	TGTGCCAGCAGTCCCACTGGGACACGAAGATCTAGCACAGATACGCAGTATTTT
TRBV6-1	TRBJ1-4	11	.	.	CASEAVGKLFF	TGTGCCAGCGAGGCTGTCGGAAAACTGTTTTTT
TRBV19	TRBJ1-2	14	.	.	CASSIGPGTYGYTF	TGTGCCAGTAGTATAGGTCCAGGGACCTATGGCTACACCTTC
TRBV6-1	TRBJ2-3	15	.	.	CASRPPGPLTDTQYF	TGTGCCAGCAGACCCCCGGGTCCCCTCACAGATACGCAGTATTTT
TRBV19	TRBJ1-4	15	.	.	CASSIEGRPNEKLFF	TGTGCCAGTAGTATAGAGGGGAGACCGAATGAAAAACTGTTTTTT
TRBV6-6	TRBJ1-5	14	TRBD1	.	CASSRRQGNQPQHF	TGTGCCAGCAGCCGCCGACAGGGGAATCAGCCCCAGCATTTT
TRBV29-1	TRBJ2-1	16	TRBD2	.	CSVDSGRASGSNEQFF	TGCAGCGTTGACTCGGGGCGTGCTAGCGGGTCGAATGAGCAGTTCTTC
TRBV11-2	TRBJ2-1	14	.	.	CASSFMVQGDEQFF	TGTGCCAGCAGCTTTATGGTCCAGGGAGATGAGCAGTTCTTC
TRBV7-3	TRBJ2-7	13	.	.	CASSLEFGYEQYF	TGTGCCAGCAGCTTAGAATTTGGGTACGAGCAGTACTTC
TRBV25-1	TRBJ2-5	16	TRBD1	once	CASSEGRQGGGETQYF	TGTGCCAGCAGTGAAGGAAGACAGGGGGGGGGAGAGACCCAGTACTTC
TRBV7-3	TRBJ1-1	13	.	.	CASSLQMNTEAFF	TGTGCCAGCAGCCTACAGATGAACACTGAAGCTTTCTTT
TRBV30	TRBJ2-3	13	.	.	CAWSVSLTDTQYF	TGTGCCTGGAGTGTGAGTCTCACAGATACGCAGTATTTT
TRBV5-1	TRBJ2-1	19	TRBD2	.	CASSPGLAGGKSSYNEQFF	TGCGCCAGCAGCCCGGGACTAGCGGGAGGTAAAAGCTCCTACAATGAGCAGTTCTTC
TRBV28	TRBJ1-5	16	TRBD1	.	CASSFLRQGSNQPQHF	TGTGCCAGCAGTTTCCTTCGACAGGGTAGCAATCAGCCCCAGCATTTT
TRBV5-4	TRBJ2-1	15	.	.	CASSLDGSSYNEQFF	TGTGCCAGCAGCTTGGACGGGAGTTCCTACAATGAGCAGTTCTTC
TRBV30	TRBJ2-7	14	.	.	CAWHLRQSSYEQYF	TGTGCCTGGCACCTTAGACAGAGCTCCTACGAGCAGTACTTC
TRBV5-1	TRBJ1-1	14	.	.	CASSFYGQNTEAFF	TGCGCCAGCAGCTTTTATGGGCAGAACACTGAAGCTTTCTTT
TRBV5-4	TRBJ2-3	15	TRBD2	once	CASSLSLAGTDTQYF	TGTGCCAGCAGCTTGTCTCTAGCGGGCACAGATACGCAGTATTTT
TRBV5-1	TRBJ2-7	16	TRBD2	.	CASSRTSGRQVYEQYF	TGCGCCAGCAGCAGGACTAGCGGGAGACAGGTCTACGAGCAGTACTTC
TRBV5-1	TRBJ2-5	14	.	.	CASSFSGAAETQYF	TGCGCCAGCAGCTTCTCGGGGGCGGCGGAGACCCAGTACTTC
TRBV11-2	TRBJ2-7	16	TRBD2	.	CASSPGTSVRSYEQYF	TGTGCCAGCAGCCCTGGGACTAGCGTCCGTTCCTACGAGCAGTACTTC
TRBV10-3	TRBJ1-1	14	.	.	CAISRAPGDTEAFF	TGTGCCATCAGTCGGGCCCCAGGGGACACTGAAGCTTTCTTT
TRBV29-1	TRBJ1-4	12	.	.	CSAGAGNEKLFF	TGCAGCGCAGGAGCCGGTAATGAAAAACTGTTTTTT
TRBV7-9	TRBJ2-2	17	TRBD2	.	CASNNPGGGAGTGELFF	TGTGCCAGCAACAACCCGGGGGGGGGCGCGGGCACCGGGGAGCTGTTTTTT
TRBV28	TRBJ1-2	15	.	.	CASSLSDTLNYGYTF	TGTGCCAGCAGTTTGTCCGACACGCTTAACTATGGCTACACCTTC
TRBV2	TRBJ1-5	14	TRBD1	.	CASSGQGINQPQHF	TGTGCCAGCAGTGGACAGGGGATTAATCAGCCCCAGCATTTT
TRBV28	TRBJ2-7	13	.	.	CASTEGRIYEQYF	TGTGCCAGCACCGAGGGACGGATCTACGAGCAGTACTTC
TRBV6-6	TRBJ2-7	14	TRBD1	once	CASSYRGQDYEQYF	TGTGCCAGCAGTTATAGGGGACAGGATTACGAGCAGTACTTC
TRBV25-1	TRBJ2-1	13	.	.	CASRTSGYNEQFF	TGTGCCAGCCGGACGAGCGGATACAATGAGCAGTTCTTC
TRBV19	TRBJ2-1	14	.	.	CASSKGRTVNEQFF	TGTGCCAGTAGTAAAGGGAGGACGGTTAATGAGCAGTTCTTC
TRBV5-4	TRBJ2-1	15	TRBD2	once	CASSLMGGGYNEQFF	TGTGCCAGCAGCTTGATGGGCGGGGGGTACAATGAGCAGTTCTTC
TRBV5-1	TRBJ2-4	13	TRBD1	.	CASSFGQGNIQYF	TGCGCCAGCAGCTTCGGACAGGGCAACATTCAGTACTTC